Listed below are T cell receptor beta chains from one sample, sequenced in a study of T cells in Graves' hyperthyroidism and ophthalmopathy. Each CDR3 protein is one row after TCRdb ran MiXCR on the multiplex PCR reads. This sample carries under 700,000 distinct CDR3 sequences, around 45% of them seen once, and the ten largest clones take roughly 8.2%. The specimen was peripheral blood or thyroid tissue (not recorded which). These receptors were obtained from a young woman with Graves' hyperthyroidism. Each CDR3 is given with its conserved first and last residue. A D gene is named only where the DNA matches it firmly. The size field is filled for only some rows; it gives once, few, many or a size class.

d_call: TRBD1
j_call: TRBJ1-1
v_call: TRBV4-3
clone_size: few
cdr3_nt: TGCGCCAGCAGCCAAGAGACAGGGAATAGAGCTTTCTTT
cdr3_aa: CASSQETGNRAFF

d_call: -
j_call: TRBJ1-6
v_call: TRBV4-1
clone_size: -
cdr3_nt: TGTGCCAGCAGCCAAGATCGGGACTTTGGTTCACCCCTCCACTTT
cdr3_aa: CASSQDRDFGSPLHF

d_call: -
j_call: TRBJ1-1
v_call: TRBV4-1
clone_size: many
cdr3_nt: TGCGCCAGCAGCCAAGAGGTCCCTCCAGGGAGGAACACTGAAGCTTTCTTT
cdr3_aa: CASSQEVPPGRNTEAFF

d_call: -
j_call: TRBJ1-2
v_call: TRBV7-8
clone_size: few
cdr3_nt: TGTGCCAGCAGCCAAGAGGAAGGCAATTATGGCTACACCTTC
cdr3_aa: CASSQEEGNYGYTF

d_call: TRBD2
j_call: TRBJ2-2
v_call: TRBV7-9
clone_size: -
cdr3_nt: TGCGCCAGCAGCCAAGGGACTAGCGGGAGTAACACCGGGGAGCTGTTTTTT
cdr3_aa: CASSQGTSGSNTGELFF

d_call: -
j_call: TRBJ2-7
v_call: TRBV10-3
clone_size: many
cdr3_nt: TGTGCCATCAGTGACGGTCCGGGCGGTACCTACGAGCAGTACTTC
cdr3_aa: CAISDGPGGTYEQYF

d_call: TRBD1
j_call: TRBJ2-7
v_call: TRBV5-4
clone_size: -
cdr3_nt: TGTGCCAGCAGCTTGCGACAGGGGCCGAGCTCCTACGAGCAGTACTTC
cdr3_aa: CASSLRQGPSSYEQYF

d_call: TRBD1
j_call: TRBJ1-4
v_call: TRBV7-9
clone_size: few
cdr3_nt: TGTGCCAGCAGCCAAATACAGGGGGAAAAACTGTTTTTT
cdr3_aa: CASSQIQGEKLFF

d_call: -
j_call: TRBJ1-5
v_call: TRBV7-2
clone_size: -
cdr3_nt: TGTGCCAGCAGCCGCGTGGGGGTTGGCAATCAGCCCCAGCATTTT
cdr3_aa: CASSRVGVGNQPQHF

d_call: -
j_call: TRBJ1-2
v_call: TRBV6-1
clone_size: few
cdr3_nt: TGTGCCAGCAGCCACATCGGGATCCGACGGGGCTACACCTTC
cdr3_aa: CASSHIGIRRGYTF

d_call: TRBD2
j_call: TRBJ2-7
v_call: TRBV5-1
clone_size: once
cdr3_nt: TGCGCCAGCAGCGTCGGAAAGGGACTAGCGGGGAGGAGCTACGAGCAGTACTTC
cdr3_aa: CASSVGKGLAGRSYEQYF

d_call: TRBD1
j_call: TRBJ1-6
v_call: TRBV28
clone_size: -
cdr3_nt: TGTGCCAGCAGTCTCTATGGGACAGGGGCCTCACCCCTCCACTTT
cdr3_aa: CASSLYGTGASPLHF

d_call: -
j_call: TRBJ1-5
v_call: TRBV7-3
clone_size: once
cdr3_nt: TGTGCCAGCAGCTTGGAGGGGAGTAGCAATCAGCCCCAGCATTTT
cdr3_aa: CASSLEGSSNQPQHF

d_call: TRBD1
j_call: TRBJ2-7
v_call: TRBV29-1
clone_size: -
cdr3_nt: TGTGCCAGCAGGGAACGGACAGGGGGTGCGAACGAGCAGTACTTC
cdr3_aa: CASRERTGGANEQYF

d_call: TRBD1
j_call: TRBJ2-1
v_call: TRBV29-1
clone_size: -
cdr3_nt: TGCAGCGTATCCAGGGGGAATGAGCAGTTCTTC
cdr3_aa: CSVSRGNEQFF

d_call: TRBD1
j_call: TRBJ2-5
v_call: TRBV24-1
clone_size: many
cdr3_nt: TGTGCCACCAGTGATCGGGACAGGGGAGGAGAGACCCAGTACTTC
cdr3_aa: CATSDRDRGGETQYF

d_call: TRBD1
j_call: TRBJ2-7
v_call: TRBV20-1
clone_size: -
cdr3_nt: TGCAGTGCTAGAGGGGACAGTCTTGCCGAGACCCACGAGCAGTACTTC
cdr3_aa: CSARGDSLAETHEQYF

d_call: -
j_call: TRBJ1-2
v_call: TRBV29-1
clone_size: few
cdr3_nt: TGCAGCGTCGCCATGGGGGGGACGGGTTCGCGTCTCGGCTATGGCTACACCTTC
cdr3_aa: CSVAMGGTGSRLGYGYTF

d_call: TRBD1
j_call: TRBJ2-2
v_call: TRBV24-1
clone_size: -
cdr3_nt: TGTGCCAGCACCCCGGGGTGGGGGACAGGGAACACCGGGGAGCTGTTTTTT
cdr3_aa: CASTPGWGTGNTGELFF

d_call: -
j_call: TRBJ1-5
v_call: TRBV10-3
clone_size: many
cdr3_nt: TGTGCCATCAGTGACAGGTATAATCAGCCCCAGCATTTT
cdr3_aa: CAISDRYNQPQHF

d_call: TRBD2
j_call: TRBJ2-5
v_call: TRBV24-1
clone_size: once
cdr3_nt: TGTGCCACCGGGGCGGCGGGAGAGGGTCAAGAGACCCAGTACTTC
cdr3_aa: CATGAAGEGQETQYF

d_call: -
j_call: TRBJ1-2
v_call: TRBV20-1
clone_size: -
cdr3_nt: TGCAGTGCCCTAACCCGACAGAGCTTGCACACCTTC
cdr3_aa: CSALTRQSLHTF